This T cell receptor (beta chain) was identified during a study of CD8 T cells in Susac syndrome. Study results and caveats: The relatively small number of individuals in the TCR sequencing and HLA analysis was acknowledged by the study.

V was shortened by 0 bases and J by 4 bases, with 12 bases between the two germline ends. CDR3 length: 16 amino acids. The germline gives CDR1 MNHNY, CDR2 SVGAGI (reference sequence). The T cells that were sequenced for TCR beta were CD8+ and CD4+ cells from blood. It was negative isolation that provided the CD8+ and CD4+ T cells, whereas TEMRA cells were enriched by FACS. Random hexamers were used to reverse transcribe 0.5 to 1 ug of RNA. TCR beta CDR3 was amplified by immunoSEQ multiplex PCR. This amplification extended across 54 Vbeta and 13 Jbeta segments. TCRdb analysed the immunoSEQ multiplex PCR reads with MiXCR anew, one entry per CDR3 protein. The sample has approximately 230,000 distinct CDR3 sequences; just under 95% are singletons. This clonotype came up once. Its antigen is as yet unknown.

Material: CD4+ T cells from PBMCs. The V call is TRBV6-6, the J call TRBJ2-2; weak D call: TRBD1 (5 bases). The TCR originated in a human donor with multiple sclerosis. The CDR3 bases are TGTGCCAGCAGTTACTCATCGACAGTGAGCACCGGGGAGCTGTTTTTT. Its protein is CASSYSSTVSTGELFF.